This TCR beta chain comes out of a study of blood T cell repertoires in COVID-19. CDR3 length: 15 amino acids. V lost 4 bases, J lost 2 bases, and 14 bases lay in between. In germline, CDR1 is SGHAT, CDR2 FQNNGV. Measured with immunoSEQ multiplex PCR; TCRdb has only the in-frame clones, and not every one. This table holds around 150,000 clones, approximately 83% found once. Specimen: peripheral blood. The J gene is TRBJ2-5, the V gene TRBV11-2; perhaps TRBD1 as D (6 bases). The source of this sequence is a woman between 55 and 75 years old with acute or convalescent COVID-19. The CDR3 sequence: CASSSQTGRQETQYF. In nucleotides, the CDR3 is TGTGCCAGCAGCTCCCAGACAGGTCGACAAGAGACCCAGTACTTC. The full variable domain, with the rest looked up from reference TRBV11-2 and TRBJ2-5, is EAGVAQSPRYKIIEKRQSVAFWCNPISGHATLYWYQQILGQGPKLLIQFQNNGVVDDSQLPKDRFSAERLKGVDSTLKIQPAKLEDSAVYLCASSSQTGRQETQYFGPGTRLLVL.